These T cell receptor beta chains were read from a single sample in a study of T cell responses to AZD1222 COVID-19 vaccine. Assay: immunoSEQ multiplex PCR; the TCRdb copy retains only in-frame clones and omits some. The sample yields about 130,000 clones, roughly 85% seen once. The starting material was peripheral blood, obtained on day 0 of MenACWY control vaccination. Receptor source: an adult in good health. The CDR3 runs from the conserved cysteine through the conserved F or W. The order of the fields is D gene, clone size, V gene, J gene, CDR3 protein, CDR3 DNA. A D gene is named only where the DNA matches it firmly. Some rows mark clone size as missing; the rest say once, few, many or name a class of expanded clone.

-	-	TRBV4-1	TRBJ1-1	CASSPLEVMNTEAFF	TGCGCCAGCAGCCCTCTGGAGGTTATGAACACTGAAGCTTTCTTT
-	-	TRBV4-1	TRBJ1-4	CASSRDRSGSEKLFF	TGCGCCAGCAGCCGGGATAGATCAGGGTCGGAAAAACTGTTTTTT
TRBD1	-	TRBV6-1	TRBJ1-2	CASSEGQGNYGYTF	TGTGCCAGCAGTGAGGGACAGGGCAACTATGGCTACACCTTC
TRBD2	-	TRBV6-5	TRBJ2-7	CASSYSGLAGTYEQYF	TGTGCCAGCAGTTACTCGGGACTAGCGGGAACCTACGAGCAGTACTTC
TRBD2	-	TRBV7-2	TRBJ2-1	CASSPGLAGVRYNEQFF	TGTGCCAGCAGCCCCGGACTAGCGGGAGTCCGCTACAATGAGCAGTTCTTC
-	-	TRBV20-1	TRBJ1-1	CRSAQGTEAFF	TGCAGGTCCGCCCAGGGCACTGAAGCTTTCTTT
TRBD1	-	TRBV4-1	TRBJ1-2	CASSPGQGAFTGYTF	TGCGCCAGCAGCCCCGGACAGGGGGCCTTCACCGGCTACACCTTC
-	-	TRBV5-1	TRBJ1-2	CASSSTPNNYGYTF	TGCGCCAGCAGCTCAACACCCAACAACTATGGCTACACCTTC
-	-	TRBV19	TRBJ2-7	CASSMASVDEQYF	TGTGCCAGTAGTATGGCGTCTGTCGACGAGCAGTACTTC
-	-	TRBV6-1	TRBJ1-1	CASSDPGRGDTEAFF	TGTGCCAGCAGTGACCCCGGACGAGGGGACACTGAAGCTTTCTTT
-	once	TRBV28	TRBJ2-7	CASSLAGYEQYF	TGTGCCAGCAGTTTAGCGGGCTACGAGCAGTACTTC
-	-	TRBV6-5	TRBJ1-2	CASSPDRRYGYTF	TGTGCCAGCAGCCCCGACAGGCGCTATGGCTACACCTTC
-	-	TRBV30	TRBJ2-7	CALGSEGYEQYF	TGTGCCCTGGGGTCAGAGGGGTACGAGCAGTACTTC
TRBD1	-	TRBV19	TRBJ1-5	CASRGYGTGGYNQPQHF	TGTGCCAGTAGAGGGTACGGGACAGGGGGCTACAATCAGCCCCAGCATTTT
-	-	TRBV20-1	TRBJ2-7	CSAGTHSEQYF	TGCAGTGCTGGGACCCATTCCGAGCAGTACTTC
TRBD1	few	TRBV6-5	TRBJ1-5	CASSRQGFRQPQHF	TGTGCCAGCAGTAGACAGGGATTCCGTCAGCCCCAGCATTTT
-	-	TRBV15	TRBJ1-4	CATSRDLTGGISF	TGTGCCACCAGCAGAGATTTGACGGGGGGTATTTCTTTT